This T cell receptor (beta chain) was profiled in a study of shared clonotypes between healthy human individuals. Across several immunoSEQ plates, the genomic DNA of each subset was split evenly. Profiled with immunoSEQ multiplex PCR; TCRdb holds only in-frame clones, not every one. The repertoire includes 500,000 to 550,000 clones, approximately 94% of them detected once, and about 0.068% sits in the top ten. CD45RA+ naive and CD45RA-negative memory subsets were separated from CD4+ cells. The CDR3 totals 14 residues. V dropped 6 bases and J dropped 5; count of bases not matched to a gene: 6. Germline V CDR1 and CDR2: SNHLY, FYNNEI.

Material for sequencing was naive CD4+ T cells sorted from blood. As for subset: CD45RA+ positively selected. The TCR sequence derives from a young woman in good health. The chain combines TRBV2 with TRBJ2-7; TRBD1 matches at 11 bases. DNA of the CDR3: TGTGCCAGCAGAGGACAGGGGGCGGTAAACGAGCAGTACTTC. Its protein product is CASRGQGAVNEQYF. The full variable domain, with the rest looked up from reference TRBV2 and TRBJ2-7, is EPEVTQTPSHQVTQMGQEVILRCVPISNHLYFYWYRQILGQKVEFLVSFYNNEISEKSEIFDDQFSVERPDGSNFTLKIRSTKLEDSAMYFCASRGQGAVNEQYFGPGTRLTVT.